This T cell receptor (beta chain) was captured in a study of CD8 T cells in ankylosing spondylitis. Using its own MiXCR run on the 5' RACE reads, TCRdb lists one record per CDR3 protein. The table has 350,000 or so distinct CDR3 sequences, about 9.9% seen once. There are many counts of this clonotype. This sequence originates from a female donor with ankylosing spondylitis or in good health (not recorded which). What was sequenced was blood, either unsorted or a sorted T cell fraction (not recorded which).

The CDR3 is CASSPTPLNNEQFF. The CDR3, as DNA: TGCGCCAGCAGCCCAACACCGTTAAACAATGAGCAGTTCTTC. The chain carries TRBV5-1 and TRBJ2-1; D ambiguous. The CDR3 runs 14 residues. Germline CDR1 is SGHRS and CDR2 is YFSETQ. The V end was cut by 4 bases, the J end by 5 bases, with 13 bases between.